This entry describes one TCR beta chain. Its antigen is not identified. Germline lookup yields CDR1 MNHEY and CDR2 SVGAGI. Trimming took 7 bases from V and 14 from J, leaving 24 bases between them. This CDR3 is 15 amino acids long. The sample comes from a study of T cell responses to AZD1222 COVID-19 vaccine. Profiling relied on immunoSEQ multiplex PCR, and the TCRdb table lists in-frame clones only, not all of them. The profile covers approximately 150,000 clones, with roughly 92% appearing a single time and roughly 9.9% taken by the ten largest. Overall study findings and caveats: The study sampled repertoires only after the peak T cell response. Close to half of spike-specific TCRs reportedly recognize unmutated variant regions. A mostly white British donor set with more females was recruited, and clonal diversity was possibly underestimated. Baseline seropositives among AZD1222 recipients totaled only five or six.

The chain is built from TRBV6-5 and TRBJ1-6; D is possibly TRBD1 (5 bases). The specimen was peripheral blood, collected 28 days after the second AZD1222 dose. The clonotype comes from an adult who received the AZD1222 COVID-19 vaccine. CDR3 protein: CASIPGQGGWKSLHF. In DNA, the CDR3 is TGTGCCAGCATCCCAGGCCAGGGTGGTTGGAAATCCCTCCACTTT.